This T cell receptor (beta chain) was sequenced during a study of shared clonotypes between healthy human individuals. Overall study results and limits: Researchers found naive subsets generally carried larger estimated richness than memory subsets. Donor scarcity curtailed the genetic and exposure-history diversity represented herein.

CDR3 size: 11 residues. V gave up 9 bases and J gave up 6 bases, with 12 bases separating them. The V gene's germline CDR1 is WNHNN and CDR2 SYGVQD (reference sequence). This clone was seen only a few times. Its specificity is unknown. Template for every sorted-subset replicate PCR totaled around 210 ng DNA, approximately 30,000 T cell genomes. Sequenced by immunoSEQ multiplex PCR; TCRdb stores in-frame clones only, minus some. Among about 530,000 clones, approximately 95% were seen once, and the ten largest hold about 0.064%. Recent vaccinations or acute infections were absent in the healthy HIV-negative adult donors.

The source of this sequence is a young woman in good health. Material for sequencing was naive CD4+ T cells sorted from blood. Noted subset: CD45RA+ positively selected. The V call is TRBV10-1, the J call TRBJ2-7; D possibly uses TRBD1 or TRBD2 (5 bases each). CDR3 protein: CASSRGAEQYF. CDR3 DNA: TGCGCCAGTTCGAGAGGGGCCGAGCAGTACTTC.